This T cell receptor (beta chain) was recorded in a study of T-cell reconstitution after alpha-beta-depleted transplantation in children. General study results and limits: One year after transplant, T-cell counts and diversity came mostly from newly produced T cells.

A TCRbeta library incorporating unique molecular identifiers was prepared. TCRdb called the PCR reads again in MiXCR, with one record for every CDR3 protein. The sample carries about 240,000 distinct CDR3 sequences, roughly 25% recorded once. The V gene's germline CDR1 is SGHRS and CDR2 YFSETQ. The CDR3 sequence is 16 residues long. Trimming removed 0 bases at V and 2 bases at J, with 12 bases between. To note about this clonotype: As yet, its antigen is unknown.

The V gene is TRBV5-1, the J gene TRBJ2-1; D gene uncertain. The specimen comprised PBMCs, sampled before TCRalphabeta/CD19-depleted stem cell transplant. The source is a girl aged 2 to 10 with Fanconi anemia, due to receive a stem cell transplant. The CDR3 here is CASSLAPGSTYNEQFF. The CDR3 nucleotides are TGCGCCAGCAGCTTGGCGCCGGGTTCTACCTACAATGAGCAGTTCTTC.